The 19 T cell receptor beta chains given below trace back to one sample, sequenced in a study of blood T cell repertoires in COVID-19. Assay used: immunoSEQ multiplex PCR; TCRdb lists only in-frame clones, some missing. The sample lists about 74,000 clones; approximately 80% were seen once. The sample was peripheral blood. The receptors come from a human donor in a cohort sampled during active COVID-19.

The V gene is TRBV25-1, the J gene TRBJ2-5; 7 bases fit TRBD2. Germline V CDR1 and CDR2: MGHDK, SYGVNS. The CDR3 length is 14 residues. J was trimmed by 5 bases and V by 1 base; bases with no gene match: 4. CDR3 in amino acids: CASSELGGGETQYF. In DNA form, the CDR3 reads TGTGCCAGCAGTGAATTAGGCGGGGGTGAGACCCAGTACTTC.

This clone was detected only a few times. This rearrangement joins TRBV25-1 to TRBJ2-7; 8 bases are a match to TRBD2. Looked up from germline, CDR1 is MGHDK and CDR2 is SYGVNS. J lost 6 bases, V lost 6 bases, and 10 bases had no gene match. The CDR3 totals 14 residues. CDR3 region: CASREVGGAPEQYF. The CDR3 DNA is TGTGCCAGCAGGGAGGTCGGGGGGGCCCCCGAGCAGTACTTC.

This chain uses TRBV7-2 with TRBJ2-1, with D tentatively TRBD2 (6 bases). CDR3 length: 17 amino acids. Germline CDR1 is SGHTA and CDR2 is FQGNSA. V was clipped by 1 base and J by 0 bases, with 13 bases between them. The CDR3 loop is CASSLGLAASSYNEQFF. The CDR3 DNA is TGTGCCAGCAGCTTAGGCTTAGCGGCGAGCTCCTACAATGAGCAGTTCTTC.

For the CDR3, the DNA is TGCGCCAGCAGCCAAGATGGTAGCGGGAGTGGGGTAGATACGCAGTATTTT. Translating gives CASSQDGSGSGVDTQYF. V usage is TRBV4-1 and J usage is TRBJ2-3; 9 nucleotides line up with TRBD2. Germline assignment: CDR1 MGHRA and CDR2 YSYEKL. The V segment lost 0 bases and the J segment 5 bases; nucleotides outside the gene matches: 9. The CDR3 extends over 17 amino acids.

This clone was recorded once. The chain uses TRBV2 and TRBJ1-5; 12 bases match TRBD1. The J segment lost 1 base and the V segment lost 6 bases, leaving 1 base of the junction unmatched. CDR3 length: 15 amino acids. Germline V lookup: CDR1 SNHLY, CDR2 FYNNEI. The CDR3, as DNA: TGTGCCAGCAGGGGACAGGGGGCAAGCAATCAGCCCCAGCATTTT. This codes for CASRGQGASNQPQHF. Combining the CDR3 with reference TRBV2 and TRBJ1-5 gives the whole variable domain EPEVTQTPSHQVTQMGQEVILRCVPISNHLYFYWYRQILGQKVEFLVSFYNNEISEKSEIFDDQFSVERPDGSNFTLKIRSTKLEDSAMYFCASRGQGASNQPQHFGDGTRLSIL.

On this clone: This may stem from a read error, because a much larger clone lies one nucleotide away. The rearrangement links TRBV7-9 to TRBJ1-6; 10 bases are shared with TRBD1. With 5 bases clipped from V and 7 bases from J, the junction kept 2 bases outside the gene matches. The CDR3 runs 14 residues. Germline V CDR1 and CDR2: SEHNR, FQNEAQ (reference sequence). In DNA, the CDR3 is TGTGCCAGCAGCCGGGGACAGGGGAATTCACCCCTCCACTTT. It is translated as CASSRGQGNSPLHF.

The V call is TRBV5-1, the J call TRBJ2-7; tentatively, D is TRBD1 (6 bases). The CDR3 length is 14 residues. From germline, CDR1 is SGHRS and CDR2 YFSETQ. The ends were cut back, 0 bases at V and 6 bases at J, with 13 bases in the middle. Written as DNA, the CDR3 is TGCGCCAGCAGCTTGGGGGCGGCAGGGGTCGAGCAGTACTTC. This sequence encodes CASSLGAAGVEQYF.

This clone occurred a few times. The V and J genes are TRBV7-3 and TRBJ2-1; TRBD1 might be the D (6 bases). V lost 5 bases and J 13 bases, leaving 15 bases between the germline ends. The CDR3 totals 12 residues. Germline-derived CDR1 and CDR2 are SGHTA and FQGTGA. The chain's CDR3 is CASSGGLGAQFF. CDR3 DNA sequence: TGTGCCAGCAGCGGTGGACTGGGGGCACAGTTCTTC.

The chain carries TRBV19 and TRBJ1-4, with 9 positions matching TRBD1. The germline V gene encodes CDR1 LNHDA and CDR2 SQIVND (reference sequence). The V segment lost 5 bases and the J segment 0 bases; nucleotides outside the gene matches: 4. There are 16 residues in the CDR3. The CDR3, as DNA: TGTGCCAGTAGTGACAGGGGGATAGCAACTAATGAAAAACTGTTTTTT. Its protein product is CASSDRGIATNEKLFF.

This clone has only one observation. This chain connects TRBV11-2 to TRBJ2-7; a possible D gene is TRBD1 (6 bases). Trimming pared 3 bases from V and 4 bases from J, leaving 13 bases between. This CDR3 spans 14 amino acids. Germline V lookup: CDR1 SGHAT, CDR2 FQNNGV. The CDR3 DNA follows: TGTGCCAGCAGCTTCGGTGGGACACTTTACGAGCAGTACTTC. This sequence encodes CASSFGGTLYEQYF.

V usage is TRBV7-2 and J usage is TRBJ2-3, with a weak D call TRBD2 (6 bases). The length of the CDR3 is 15 residues. Germline CDR1 SGHTA, CDR2 FQGNSA. Trimming stripped 5 bases from V and 0 bases from J, with 12 bases between. CDR3 residues: CASSKQSGSTDTQYF. The CDR3 DNA follows: TGTGCCAGCAGCAAACAAAGCGGGAGCACAGATACGCAGTATTTT.

The chain links TRBV5-6 to TRBJ1-1, with 7 bases aligning to TRBD1. With 4 bases clipped from V and 2 bases from J, the junction kept 8 bases outside the gene matches. The CDR3 runs to 15 residues. CDR1 and CDR2 (germline): SGHDT, YYEEEE. This chain's CDR3 is CASSTLDRVNTEAFF. CDR3 bases: TGTGCCAGCAGCACCCTCGACAGGGTTAACACTGAAGCTTTCTTT.

The chain recombines TRBV6-5 with TRBJ2-3; 14 positions agree with TRBD2. The V gene's germline CDR1 is MNHEY and CDR2 SVGAGI. The CDR3 loop spans 15 amino acids. After removal of 5 bases from V and 5 bases from J, the junction contained 3 bases not matched to a gene. CDR3 in amino acids: CASSRTSGGKDTQYF. DNA of the CDR3: TGTGCCAGCAGTCGGACTAGCGGGGGGAAAGATACGCAGTATTTT.

The rearrangement joins TRBV4-1 to TRBJ1-6, with D unresolved. The CDR3 has 17 amino acids. Per the germline V gene, CDR1 is MGHRA and CDR2 is YSYEKL. V was shortened by 0 bases and J by 5 bases, with 14 bases between the two germline ends. The CDR3 loop reads CASSQDLRVPNNSPLHF. Written as DNA, the CDR3 is TGCGCCAGCAGCCAAGATCTGAGGGTCCCCAATAATTCACCCCTCCACTTT.

The chain's CDR3 is CAWSVRTGRTEAFF. The CDR3 bases are TGTGCCTGGAGTGTACGGACAGGGAGGACTGAAGCTTTCTTT. The chain links TRBV30 to TRBJ1-1; 8 nucleotides match TRBD1. Germline CDR1 and CDR2: GTSNPN and SVGIG (reference sequence). This CDR3 contains 14 residues. The V segment lost 0 bases and the J segment 5 bases; nucleotides outside the gene matches: 5.

This clone occurred a few times. The gene calls are TRBV6-5 and TRBJ1-5; the D is unclear. The CDR3 spans 13 residues. Trimming removed 6 bases at V and 9 bases at J, with 15 bases between. Germline lookup yields CDR1 MNHEY and CDR2 SVGAGI. CDR3 sequence: CASRNREYWPQHF. DNA for the CDR3: TGTGCCAGCAGGAACCGGGAGTATTGGCCCCAGCATTTT.

For the CDR3, the DNA is TGTGCCAGCAGCCCCCGCGGGGGACACCCTGGAGAGCCCCAGCATTTT. This gives the protein CASSPRGGHPGEPQHF. The chain couples TRBV5-6 to TRBJ1-5; TRBD1 might be the D (6 bases). CDR1 SGHDT and CDR2 YYEEEE come from the germline V gene. Trimming took 4 bases from V and 8 from J, leaving 22 bases between them. The CDR3 runs to 16 residues. Full variable domain (rest looked up from reference TRBV5-6 and TRBJ1-5): DAGVTQSPTHLIKTRGQQVTLRCSPKSGHDTVSWYQQALGQGPQFIFQYYEEEERQRGNFPDRFSGHQFPNYSSELNVNALLLGDSALYLCASSPRGGHPGEPQHFGDGTRLSIL.

The chain recombines TRBV4-3 with TRBJ1-2, with D perhaps matching TRBD1 (6 bases). CDR3 size: 15 residues. V lost 4 bases, J lost 6 bases, and 18 bases lay in between. Germline CDR1 LGHNA, CDR2 YSLEER. In nucleotides, the CDR3 is TGCGCCAGCAGCCGAGAGGACAGCGGCGACCATGGCTACACCTTC. Translation: CASSREDSGDHGYTF.

The rearrangement joins TRBV9 to TRBJ1-3; 8 bases match TRBD1. The CDR3 consists of 17 residues. Germline trimming cut 3 bases from V and 0 bases from J; bases unmatched to any gene: 8. In germline, CDR1 is SGDLS, CDR2 YYNGEE. CDR3 amino acids: CASSGRTGRNSGNTIYF. The CDR3, as DNA: TGTGCCAGCAGCGGGCGGACAGGGAGAAACTCTGGAAACACCATATATTTT.